This T cell receptor (beta chain) was found in a study of cytomegalovirus exposure and HLA in healthy donors. Germline V gives CDR1 MNHNS, CDR2 SASEGT. This CDR3 region has 15 residues. V was clipped by 7 bases and J by 4 bases; unmatched bases: 10. PCR primers comprised 60 Vbeta and 13 Jbeta primers. Profiled with immunoSEQ multiplex PCR; TCRdb holds only in-frame clones, not every one. The table shows fewer than 110,000 clones, with approximately 79% occurring only once. V is TRBV6-1 and J is TRBJ2-1; 7 bases map to TRBD1. Sample: PBMCs. The clonotype originates from a man aged 45 to 65 in good health and CMV-seropositive. CDR3 in DNA: TGTGCCAGCATTAAGGGGGACAGCCTTTACAATGAGCAGTTCTTC. Encoded protein: CASIKGDSLYNEQFF.